Reported below is one T cell receptor beta chain. Its antigen is unknown. This CDR3 region has 15 residues. Germline loops: CDR1 MGHRA, CDR2 YSYEKL. The junction had 6 bases not matched to a gene; V was cut back by 0 bases and J by 9 bases. Generated by immunoSEQ multiplex PCR, the TCRdb table keeps only in-frame clones and is missing some. The table records about 7,100 clones, roughly 85% of them present only once. Every patient had relapsed following autologous stem cell transplantation, and cohorts differed in brentuximab vedotin exposure. It was by magnetic negative selection that CD4+ T cells were purified from thawed PBMCs. This sample is part of a study of PD-1 blockade in classical Hodgkin lymphoma. Study-level results: The baseline diversity of complete responders showed similarity to that of newly diagnosed patients.

This chain links TRBV4-1 with TRBJ2-3, with TRBD2 matching over 10 bases. The TCR originated in a human donor with classical Hodgkin lymphoma. The starting material was CD4+ T cells from blood, obtained at baseline. The CDR3 region is CASSQDILTSGTQYF. The CDR3 DNA reads as TGCGCCAGCAGCCAAGATATTCTGACTAGCGGGACGCAGTATTTT.